These T cell receptor beta chains were read from a single sample in a study of early stage breast cancer tumors. Some clones are missing from TCRdb's copy, which holds only in-frame ones; the method was immunoSEQ multiplex PCR. The table includes tens of thousands of clones, 70% to 85% detected once. The sequencing sample was made of blood. The receptors were sampled from a person between 55 and 70 years old with breast cancer. Each CDR3 is given with its conserved first and last residue. D genes are given only for firm matches. Expanded clones get a size class; other rows say once, few or many, or leave the size out.

V: TRBV9
D: TRBD1
size: NA
J: TRBJ2-1
CDR3: CASSFDLPGTVLYNEQFF
DNA: TGTGCCAGCAGCTTCGATCTCCCCGGGACAGTACTCTACAATGAGCAGTTCTTC

V: TRBV10-3
D: TRBD1
size: once
J: TRBJ2-2
CDR3: CAITKGQGRTGELFF
DNA: TGTGCCATCACCAAGGGACAGGGGCGGACCGGGGAGCTGTTTTTT

V: TRBV12-5
D: TRBD2
size: NA
J: TRBJ2-2
CDR3: CASGFLPGGHDTGELFF
DNA: TGTGCTAGTGGTTTCCTACCGGGGGGGCACGACACCGGGGAGCTGTTTTTT

V: TRBV9
D: NA
size: NA
J: TRBJ2-7
CDR3: CASSPEGDNSLSYEQYF
DNA: TGTGCCAGCAGCCCGGAGGGGGACAACTCCCTCTCCTACGAGCAGTACTTC

V: TRBV28
D: TRBD1
size: few
J: TRBJ2-7
CDR3: CASNPMGQGSSYEQYF
DNA: TGTGCCAGCAATCCCATGGGACAGGGATCTTCCTACGAGCAGTACTTC

V: TRBV4-1
D: NA
size: NA
J: TRBJ2-3
CDR3: CASSQGRSTDTQYF
DNA: TGCGCCAGCAGCCAAGGCCGCAGCACAGATACGCAGTATTTT

V: TRBV7-9
D: NA
size: few
J: TRBJ1-1
CDR3: CASRQQGDTEAFF
DNA: TGTGCCAGCAGGCAACAGGGAGACACTGAAGCTTTCTTT

V: TRBV9
D: NA
size: NA
J: TRBJ1-1
CDR3: CASSVEDQLNTEAFF
DNA: TGTGCCAGCAGCGTAGAAGATCAACTGAACACTGAAGCTTTCTTT

V: TRBV6-6
D: NA
size: NA
J: TRBJ1-2
CDR3: CASSYRPEARGYTF
DNA: TGTGCCAGCAGTTACCGGCCGGAAGCGAGGGGCTACACCTTC

V: TRBV9
D: NA
size: NA
J: TRBJ1-1
CDR3: CASSANTEAFF
DNA: TGTGCCAGCAGCGCTAACACTGAAGCTTTCTTT

V: TRBV9
D: TRBD2
size: NA
J: TRBJ2-5
CDR3: CASSVAAGKETQYF
DNA: TGTGCCAGCAGCGTAGCAGCGGGAAAAGAGACCCAGTACTTC

V: TRBV20-1
D: NA
size: NA
J: TRBJ2-7
CDR3: CSARAAYEQYF
DNA: TGCAGTGCTAGAGCTGCCTACGAGCAGTACTTC

V: TRBV7-9
D: TRBD1
size: NA
J: TRBJ2-5
CDR3: CASSTRDRGNQETQYF
DNA: TGTGCCAGCAGCACCCGGGACAGGGGTAATCAAGAGACCCAGTACTTC

V: TRBV18
D: NA
size: once
J: TRBJ1-1
CDR3: CASSPVQPNTEAFF
DNA: TGTGCCAGCTCACCAGTACAGCCGAACACTGAAGCTTTCTTT

V: TRBV13
D: NA
size: NA
J: TRBJ2-1
CDR3: CASSLQSQGHEQFF
DNA: TGTGCCAGCAGCTTACAGTCCCAGGGGCATGAGCAGTTCTTC

V: TRBV18
D: NA
size: few
J: TRBJ2-3
CDR3: CASSQDLSTDTQYF
DNA: TGTGCCAGCTCACAGGACTTATCCACAGATACGCAGTATTTT

V: TRBV4-3
D: NA
size: NA
J: TRBJ2-6
CDR3: CASSQERPRLSGANVLTF
DNA: TGCGCCAGCAGCCAAGAGAGACCCCGCCTCTCTGGGGCCAACGTCCTGACTTTC

V: TRBV4-3
D: NA
size: NA
J: TRBJ1-1
CDR3: CASSQDWGSEAFF
DNA: TGCGCCAGCAGCCAAGACTGGGGGTCTGAAGCTTTCTTT

V: TRBV9
D: NA
size: NA
J: TRBJ1-4
CDR3: CASSERGSINEKLFF
DNA: TGTGCCAGCAGCGAGAGGGGGAGCATTAATGAAAAACTGTTTTTT

V: TRBV7-9
D: NA
size: once
J: TRBJ1-4
CDR3: CASSFRALEKLFF
DNA: TGTGCCAGCAGCTTTAGGGCTCTCGAAAAACTGTTTTTT

V: TRBV4-1
D: NA
size: NA
J: TRBJ2-5
CDR3: CASSQGAGVKTQYF
DNA: TGCGCCAGCAGCCAAGGGGCAGGGGTTAAGACCCAGTACTTC

V: TRBV6-5
D: NA
size: NA
J: TRBJ1-1
CDR3: CASSVHGPPEAFF
DNA: TGTGCCAGCAGTGTGCACGGACCCCCTGAAGCTTTCTTT

V: TRBV19
D: NA
size: NA
J: TRBJ2-3
CDR3: CASSPREGTGDTQYF
DNA: TGTGCCAGTAGTCCCAGGGAAGGGACTGGAGATACGCAGTATTTT

V: TRBV18
D: TRBD2
size: NA
J: TRBJ2-3
CDR3: CASSPLVAGGLSTDTQYF
DNA: TGTGCCAGCTCACCACTCGTAGCGGGAGGCCTAAGCACAGATACGCAGTATTTT

V: TRBV29-1
D: NA
size: once
J: TRBJ2-3
CDR3: CSVSEGVADTQYF
DNA: TGCAGCGTTTCGGAGGGGGTTGCGGATACGCAGTATTTT

V: TRBV6-1
D: NA
size: NA
J: TRBJ2-3
CDR3: CASSVRVGGTDTQYF
DNA: TGTGCCAGCAGTGTCAGGGTCGGTGGCACAGATACGCAGTATTTT

V: TRBV5-1
D: TRBD1
size: NA
J: TRBJ2-4
CDR3: CASNPGQGTAIQYF
DNA: TGCGCCAGCAACCCAGGACAGGGGACGGCCATTCAGTACTTC

V: TRBV30
D: NA
size: NA
J: TRBJ2-4
CDR3: CAWSVGQRNKNIQYF
DNA: TGTGCCTGGAGTGTCGGGCAGAGAAACAAAAACATTCAGTACTTC